A selection of T cell receptor beta chains follows, all from one sample in a study of T cell responses to AZD1222 COVID-19 vaccine. Assay: immunoSEQ multiplex PCR; the TCRdb copy retains only in-frame clones and omits some. The repertoire holds roughly 51,000 clones, with 65% to 90% as singletons. The starting material was peripheral blood, obtained 28 days after the second AZD1222 dose. The receptor source for this set is an adult who received the AZD1222 COVID-19 vaccine. CDR3s include the opening cysteine and the closing phenylalanine or tryptophan. Fields, in order: J gene, D gene, clone size, V gene, CDR3 DNA, CDR3 protein. A D gene is named only where the DNA matches it firmly. Clone size is shown for a subset of rows, as once, few, many or a class of expanded clone.

J: TRBJ2-5
D: TRBD1
size: NA
V: TRBV18
DNA: TGTGCCAGCTCACTGAACAGGGGGCGCGGGGAGACCCAGTACTTC
CDR3: CASSLNRGRGETQYF

J: TRBJ2-7
D: TRBD2
size: once
V: TRBV4-3
DNA: TGCGCCAGCAGCCAAGATTGGGTAGCGGGAGAAATCTACGAGCAGTACTTC
CDR3: CASSQDWVAGEIYEQYF

J: TRBJ2-5
D: NA
size: once
V: TRBV3-1/TRBV3-2
DNA: TGTGCCAGCAGCCAATTTGGAACAGGACAGACCCAGTACTTC
CDR3: CASSQFGTGQTQYF

J: TRBJ1-2
D: NA
size: NA
V: TRBV2
DNA: TGTGCCAGCAGTGCCGAGGGTTGGGATGGCTACACCTTC
CDR3: CASSAEGWDGYTF

J: TRBJ1-1
D: TRBD1
size: NA
V: TRBV5-1
DNA: TGCGCCAGCAGCATAAGACAGGGGGCAAGCACTGAAGCTTTCTTT
CDR3: CASSIRQGASTEAFF

J: TRBJ2-1
D: NA
size: NA
V: TRBV12-3/TRBV12-4
DNA: TGTGCCAGCAGTTTAGGCCAATACAATGAGCAGTTCTTC
CDR3: CASSLGQYNEQFF

J: TRBJ1-1
D: NA
size: once
V: TRBV11-3
DNA: TGTGCCAGCAGCTTACCAGGCGGGCGCACTGAAGCTTTCTTT
CDR3: CASSLPGGRTEAFF

J: TRBJ2-5
D: NA
size: NA
V: TRBV7-2
DNA: TGTGCCAGCAGCACGGTGGCGGAGGAGACCCAGTACTTC
CDR3: CASSTVAEETQYF

J: TRBJ2-1
D: NA
size: NA
V: TRBV7-3
DNA: TGTGCCAGCAGCTTGGACGCAAACAATGAGCAGTTCTTC
CDR3: CASSLDANNEQFF

J: TRBJ2-2
D: NA
size: NA
V: TRBV19
DNA: TGTGCCAGTAGTATCAGGGGTAACACCGGGGAGCTGTTTTTT
CDR3: CASSIRGNTGELFF

J: TRBJ1-1
D: NA
size: once
V: TRBV18
DNA: TGTGCCAGCTCACCAAATGGAGGGAGGACTGAAGCTTTCTTT
CDR3: CASSPNGGRTEAFF

J: TRBJ2-5
D: TRBD1
size: NA
V: TRBV28
DNA: TGTGCCAGCAGTCTACAGGGGGCGCGGGAGACCCAGTACTTC
CDR3: CASSLQGARETQYF

J: TRBJ1-5
D: NA
size: NA
V: TRBV19
DNA: TGTGCCAGTAGTCACCCGAGGGGGAGTAATCAGCCCCAGCATTTT
CDR3: CASSHPRGSNQPQHF

J: TRBJ1-2
D: NA
size: NA
V: TRBV6-5
DNA: TGTGCCAGCAGGAACAGCCTGGAAGGCGATGGCTACACCTTC
CDR3: CASRNSLEGDGYTF

J: TRBJ1-1
D: NA
size: NA
V: TRBV28
DNA: TGTGCCAGCAATTCTAAGGGGGAAATGAACACTGAAGCTTTCTTT
CDR3: CASNSKGEMNTEAFF

J: TRBJ2-1
D: TRBD2
size: once
V: TRBV7-3
DNA: TGTGCCGGAACTAGCGGGTACAGATACAATGAGCAGTTCTTC
CDR3: CAGTSGYRYNEQFF

J: TRBJ2-4
D: NA
size: NA
V: TRBV7-3
DNA: TGTGCCAGCAGCTTAACGGGCGGACGGGGAACGGACATTCAGTACTTC
CDR3: CASSLTGGRGTDIQYF

J: TRBJ1-5
D: NA
size: NA
V: TRBV4-1
DNA: TGCGCCAGCAGCCAAGAAAATAGGGAAGGACAGCCCCAGCATTTT
CDR3: CASSQENREGQPQHF

J: TRBJ2-4
D: NA
size: once
V: TRBV15
DNA: TGTGCCACCAGCCGTACGTCAGGGAACACCATTCAGTACTTC
CDR3: CATSRTSGNTIQYF

J: TRBJ1-1
D: TRBD1
size: NA
V: TRBV5-1
DNA: TGCGCCAGCAGCTTGCGATCCGGGACAGGGGAGTATAACACTGAAGCTTTCTTT
CDR3: CASSLRSGTGEYNTEAFF

J: TRBJ1-3
D: NA
size: once
V: TRBV7-8
DNA: TGTGCCAGCAGCCTCGGAGGGGGGGCGCCTGGAAACACCATATATTTT
CDR3: CASSLGGGAPGNTIYF

J: TRBJ2-7
D: TRBD1
size: NA
V: TRBV28
DNA: TGTGCCAGCACCACCGGGACAGCATCCTACGAGCAGTACTTC
CDR3: CASTTGTASYEQYF

J: TRBJ2-1
D: TRBD2
size: NA
V: TRBV5-1
DNA: TGCGCCAGCAGCTTTCGGACTAGCGGGATAGAAAGGAATGAGCAGTTCTTC
CDR3: CASSFRTSGIERNEQFF

J: TRBJ2-7
D: NA
size: NA
V: TRBV3-1/TRBV3-2
DNA: TGTGCCAGCAGCCAATCTGGGTTCGGGAACGAGCAGTACTTC
CDR3: CASSQSGFGNEQYF

J: TRBJ2-1
D: NA
size: once
V: TRBV7-6
DNA: TGTGCCAGCAGCTTAGCGGGAATCTCCTACAATGAGCAGTTCTTC
CDR3: CASSLAGISYNEQFF

J: TRBJ2-5
D: NA
size: NA
V: TRBV5-1
DNA: TGCGCCAGCAGCTTGGCCGGGGGCGGGAGCGCCCAAGAGACCCAGTACTTC
CDR3: CASSLAGGGSAQETQYF

J: TRBJ1-2
D: NA
size: once
V: TRBV19
DNA: TGTGCCAGTAGTGTCGGACAGCCTTCTAACTATGGCTACACCTTC
CDR3: CASSVGQPSNYGYTF

J: TRBJ2-5
D: TRBD2
size: once
V: TRBV11-1
DNA: TGTGCCAGCAGCCCCGCTGGTGGGGGGGGGCAAGAGACCCAGTACTTC
CDR3: CASSPAGGGGQETQYF

J: TRBJ1-3
D: NA
size: NA
V: TRBV2
DNA: TGTGCCAGCAGAGAACAACTTAAGGACAGCTACTCTGGAAACACCATATATTTT
CDR3: CASREQLKDSYSGNTIYF

J: TRBJ2-7
D: TRBD1
size: NA
V: TRBV18
DNA: TGTGCCAGCTCACCAACAGGGGTCTACGAGCAGTACTTC
CDR3: CASSPTGVYEQYF

J: TRBJ2-7
D: TRBD1
size: few
V: TRBV19
DNA: TGTGCCAGTAGTTCCTTGTCGACAGGGTCTGGCGAGCAGTACTTC
CDR3: CASSSLSTGSGEQYF

J: TRBJ2-5
D: TRBD1
size: NA
V: TRBV18
DNA: TGTGCCAGCTCACCACAGGGGGCGATTAAAGAGACCCAGTACTTC
CDR3: CASSPQGAIKETQYF

J: TRBJ2-7
D: NA
size: NA
V: TRBV2
DNA: TGTGCCAGCAGTGGAGAAGGGGTCCACGAGCAGTACTTC
CDR3: CASSGEGVHEQYF

J: TRBJ1-4
D: NA
size: few
V: TRBV7-6
DNA: TGTGCCAGCAGCCCTCTTGGAGCAACTAATGAAAAACTGTTTTTT
CDR3: CASSPLGATNEKLFF

J: TRBJ2-7
D: NA
size: NA
V: TRBV3-1/TRBV3-2
DNA: TGTGCCAGCAGCCAAGATTGGGCCTACGAGCAGTACTTC
CDR3: CASSQDWAYEQYF

J: TRBJ2-7
D: NA
size: NA
V: TRBV5-1
DNA: TGCGCCAGCAGCCCACGTGGCCAATTCGCTACCTACGAGCAGTACTTC
CDR3: CASSPRGQFATYEQYF

J: TRBJ2-1
D: NA
size: NA
V: TRBV3-1/TRBV3-2
DNA: TGTGCCAGCAGCCAGGTTGTGAATGAGCAGTTCTTC
CDR3: CASSQVVNEQFF

J: TRBJ1-6
D: NA
size: NA
V: TRBV30
DNA: TGTGCCTGGAGTGGCGGCACTCTAGGGTTTGGCGGGAATTCACCCCTCCACTTT
CDR3: CAWSGGTLGFGGNSPLHF

J: TRBJ2-5
D: NA
size: once
V: TRBV7-3
DNA: TGTGCCAGCAGCTTCTCGGGAGTAGAGACCCAGTACTTC
CDR3: CASSFSGVETQYF

J: TRBJ2-5
D: NA
size: NA
V: TRBV10-3
DNA: TGTGCCATCAGTGATTACAGTAGAGAGACCCAGTACTTC
CDR3: CAISDYSRETQYF

J: TRBJ2-2
D: TRBD2
size: NA
V: TRBV11-3
DNA: TGTGCCAGCAGCTCCGGACTAGAGGGTGGGGAGCTGTTTTTT
CDR3: CASSSGLEGGELFF

J: TRBJ2-3
D: TRBD1
size: few
V: TRBV2
DNA: TGTGCCAGCAGTCGGACGGGACAGTCCACAGATACGCAGTATTTT
CDR3: CASSRTGQSTDTQYF

J: TRBJ1-3
D: NA
size: NA
V: TRBV19
DNA: TGTGCCAGTAGTATTGCCGGAACCTCTGGAAACACCATATATTTT
CDR3: CASSIAGTSGNTIYF

J: TRBJ2-7
D: TRBD2
size: NA
V: TRBV5-6
DNA: TGTGCCAGCAGCCCCCCTAGCGGGAGCCCCTACGAGCAGTACTTC
CDR3: CASSPPSGSPYEQYF

J: TRBJ1-1
D: NA
size: NA
V: TRBV2
DNA: TGTGCCAGCAGCGCCGGGTCTTTGTGGGCTTTCTTT
CDR3: CASSAGSLWAFF

J: TRBJ2-3
D: TRBD2
size: NA
V: TRBV5-1
DNA: TGCGCCAGCAGCTTCGGAGCGGGAGGCACAGATACGCAGTATTTT
CDR3: CASSFGAGGTDTQYF

J: TRBJ1-1
D: NA
size: NA
V: TRBV6-5
DNA: TGTGCCAGCCGAAGGGGCGACACTGAAGCTTTCTTT
CDR3: CASRRGDTEAFF

J: TRBJ2-2
D: NA
size: once
V: TRBV5-4
DNA: TGTGCCAGCAGCTTCGGGACACCGAACACCGGGGAGCTGTTTTTT
CDR3: CASSFGTPNTGELFF

J: TRBJ2-1
D: TRBD1
size: NA
V: TRBV15
DNA: TGTGCCACCAGCAGCCGGACAGGGGCCAATGAGCAGTTCTTC
CDR3: CATSSRTGANEQFF

J: TRBJ1-2
D: NA
size: NA
V: TRBV7-2
DNA: TGTGCCAGCAGACCCAAGGGGGGGCAGGACTATGGCTACACCTTC
CDR3: CASRPKGGQDYGYTF

J: TRBJ2-7
D: NA
size: NA
V: TRBV15
DNA: TGTGCCACCAGCAGAGGGGCAGGTCTAGCTGCCTACGAGCAGTACTTC
CDR3: CATSRGAGLAAYEQYF

J: TRBJ2-7
D: TRBD2
size: NA
V: TRBV2
DNA: TGTGCCAGCAGACCGGTACTAGCGGGAGAGACCTACGAGCAGTACTTC
CDR3: CASRPVLAGETYEQYF

J: TRBJ2-5
D: NA
size: NA
V: TRBV5-1
DNA: TGCGCCAGCAGCTTGAGGTCGACACCGCAAGAGACCCAGTACTTC
CDR3: CASSLRSTPQETQYF

J: TRBJ2-7
D: NA
size: NA
V: TRBV3-1/TRBV3-2
DNA: TGTGCCAGCAGCCAATGGACCCGATACGAGCAGTACTTC
CDR3: CASSQWTRYEQYF